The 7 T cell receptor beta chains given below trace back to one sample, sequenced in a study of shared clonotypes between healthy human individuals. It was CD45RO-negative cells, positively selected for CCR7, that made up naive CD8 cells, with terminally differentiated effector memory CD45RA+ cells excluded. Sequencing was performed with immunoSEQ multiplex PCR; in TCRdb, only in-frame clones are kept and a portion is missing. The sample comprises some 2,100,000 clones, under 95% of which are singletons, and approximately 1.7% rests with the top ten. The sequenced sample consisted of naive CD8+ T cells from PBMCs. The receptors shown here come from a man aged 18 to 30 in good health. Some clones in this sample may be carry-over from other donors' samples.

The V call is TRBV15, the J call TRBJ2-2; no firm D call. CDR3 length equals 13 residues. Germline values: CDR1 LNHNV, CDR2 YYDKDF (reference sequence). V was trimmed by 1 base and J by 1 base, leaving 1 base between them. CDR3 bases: TGTGCCACCAGCAGAGTGAACACCGGGGAGCTGTTTTTT. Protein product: CATSRVNTGELFF.

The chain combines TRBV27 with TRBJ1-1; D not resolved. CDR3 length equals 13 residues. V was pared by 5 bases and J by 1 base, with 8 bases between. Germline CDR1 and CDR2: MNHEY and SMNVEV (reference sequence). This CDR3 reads CASSIVQNTEAFF. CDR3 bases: TGTGCCAGCAGTATAGTCCAGAACACTGAAGCTTTCTTT.

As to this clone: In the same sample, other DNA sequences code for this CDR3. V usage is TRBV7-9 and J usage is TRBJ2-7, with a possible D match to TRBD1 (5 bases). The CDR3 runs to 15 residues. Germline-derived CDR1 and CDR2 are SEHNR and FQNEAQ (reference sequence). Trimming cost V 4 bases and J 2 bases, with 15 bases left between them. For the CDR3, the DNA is TGTGCCAGCAGCTCACGCAGGGATCGTCCCTACGAGCAGTACTTC. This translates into CASSSRRDRPYEQYF.

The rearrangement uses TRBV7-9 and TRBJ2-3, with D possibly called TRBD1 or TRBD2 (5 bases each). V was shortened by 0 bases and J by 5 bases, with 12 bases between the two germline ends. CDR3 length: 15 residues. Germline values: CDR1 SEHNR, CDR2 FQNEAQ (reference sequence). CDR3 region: CASSLAWDGKDTQYF. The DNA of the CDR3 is TGTGCCAGCAGCTTAGCTTGGGACGGAAAAGATACGCAGTATTTT.

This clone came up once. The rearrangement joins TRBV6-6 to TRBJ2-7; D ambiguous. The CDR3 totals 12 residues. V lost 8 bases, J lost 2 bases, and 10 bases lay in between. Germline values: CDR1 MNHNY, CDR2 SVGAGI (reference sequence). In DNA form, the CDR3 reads TGTGCCAGCTCAGTGCACACCTACGAGCAGTACTTC. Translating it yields CASSVHTYEQYF.

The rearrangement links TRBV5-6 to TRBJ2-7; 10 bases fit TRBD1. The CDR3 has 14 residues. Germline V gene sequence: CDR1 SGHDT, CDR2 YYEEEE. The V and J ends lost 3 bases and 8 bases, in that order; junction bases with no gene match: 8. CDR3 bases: TGTGCCAGCAGCTATTGGGACAGGGGTACCAAGCAGTACTTC. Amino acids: CASSYWDRGTKQYF. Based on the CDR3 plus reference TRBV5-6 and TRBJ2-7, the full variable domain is DAGVTQSPTHLIKTRGQQVTLRCSPKSGHDTVSWYQQALGQGPQFIFQYYEEEERQRGNFPDRFSGHQFPNYSSELNVNALLLGDSALYLCASSYWDRGTKQYFGPGTRLTVT.

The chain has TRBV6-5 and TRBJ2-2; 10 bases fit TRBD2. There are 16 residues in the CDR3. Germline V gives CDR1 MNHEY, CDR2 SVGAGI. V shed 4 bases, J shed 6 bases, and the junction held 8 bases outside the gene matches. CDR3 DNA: TGTGCCAGCAGTTCCCCTAGGACTAGCGGCGCCGGGGAGCTGTTTTTT. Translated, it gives CASSSPRTSGAGELFF.